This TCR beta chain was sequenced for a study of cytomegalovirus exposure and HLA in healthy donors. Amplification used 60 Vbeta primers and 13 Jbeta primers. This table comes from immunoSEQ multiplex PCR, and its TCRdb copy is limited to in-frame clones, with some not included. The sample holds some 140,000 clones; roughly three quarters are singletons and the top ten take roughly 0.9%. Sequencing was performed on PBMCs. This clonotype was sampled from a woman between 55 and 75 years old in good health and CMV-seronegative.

The CDR3 DNA follows: TGTGCCAGCAGTTTCACGTCTACCGGGACAGCTCTCGGCTACACCTTC. Its protein product is CASSFTSTGTALGYTF. The rearrangement links TRBV27 to TRBJ1-2, with 7 bases that match TRBD1. The CDR3 has 16 residues. Germline V gene lookup returns CDR1 MNHEY and CDR2 SMNVEV (reference sequence). J lost 8 bases, V lost 3 bases, and 15 bases had no gene match.